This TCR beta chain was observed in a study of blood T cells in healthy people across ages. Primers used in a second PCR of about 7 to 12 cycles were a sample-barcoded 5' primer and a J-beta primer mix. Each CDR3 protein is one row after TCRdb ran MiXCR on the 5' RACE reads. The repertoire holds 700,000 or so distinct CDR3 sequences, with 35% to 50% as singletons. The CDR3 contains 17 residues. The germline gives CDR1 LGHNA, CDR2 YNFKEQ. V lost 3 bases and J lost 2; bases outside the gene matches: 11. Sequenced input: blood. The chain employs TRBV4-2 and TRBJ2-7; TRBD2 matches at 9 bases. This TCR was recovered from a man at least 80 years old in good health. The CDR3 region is CASSQEGSSGRPYEQYF. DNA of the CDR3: TGTGCCAGCAGCCAGGAGGGGAGTAGCGGGAGACCCTACGAGCAGTACTTC.